A selection of T cell receptor beta chains follows, all from one sample in a study of blood T cell repertoires in COVID-19. Clones were read by immunoSEQ multiplex PCR, and TCRdb kept only the in-frame ones, dropping some. Of about 170,000 clones in the sample, more than 70% were seen once. The specimen was peripheral blood. These receptors were collected from a woman in her seventies who had recovered from COVID-19. Both conserved end residues are part of each CDR3. The D gene is left open where the match is weak. Clone size is given for some rows only: seen once, a few or many times, or a class if the clone is expanded.

size: .
D: TRBD1
V: TRBV19
J: TRBJ1-6
DNA: TGTGCCAGTACCGGGAGGTCACCGGGACAGGGTTTCTTGAATTCACCCCTCCACTTT
CDR3: CASTGRSPGQGFLNSPLHF

size: .
D: .
V: TRBV24-1
J: TRBJ2-1
DNA: TGTGCCACCAGTGACCCGGGAGCCCTCTCCTACAATGAGCAGTTCTTC
CDR3: CATSDPGALSYNEQFF

size: few
D: .
V: TRBV7-2
J: TRBJ2-7
DNA: TGTGCCAGCAGCCAACAGGTCTACCTTTACGAGCAGTACTTC
CDR3: CASSQQVYLYEQYF

size: .
D: .
V: TRBV18
J: TRBJ1-1
DNA: TGTGCCAGCTCAGGGCAGGGCAGGGGGAACACTGAAGCTTTCTTT
CDR3: CASSGQGRGNTEAFF

size: .
D: TRBD1
V: TRBV9
J: TRBJ1-2
DNA: TGTGCCAGCAGCACCGGACAGGGGAACTATGGCTACACCTTC
CDR3: CASSTGQGNYGYTF

size: .
D: TRBD2
V: TRBV14
J: TRBJ2-5
DNA: TGTGCCAGCAGTCCCACTAGCGGGATAGAGACCCAGTACTTC
CDR3: CASSPTSGIETQYF

size: .
D: .
V: TRBV7-2
J: TRBJ2-3
DNA: TGTGCCAGCAGCCCAACCCCCGGGTTCGCGCAGTATTTT
CDR3: CASSPTPGFAQYF

size: .
D: .
V: TRBV30
J: TRBJ1-5
DNA: TGTGCCTGGAGTGTAAAACAGAAGAATCAGCCCCAGCATTTT
CDR3: CAWSVKQKNQPQHF

size: .
D: TRBD2
V: TRBV27
J: TRBJ2-2
DNA: TGTGCCAGCGGTCCCGTAGGGACTAGCGGTTTTGGGGAGGAGCTGTTTTTT
CDR3: CASGPVGTSGFGEELFF

size: .
D: .
V: TRBV25-1
J: TRBJ2-1
DNA: TGTGCCAGCAGTGAAGTGGCACAGGTAGGGCAGTTCTTC
CDR3: CASSEVAQVGQFF